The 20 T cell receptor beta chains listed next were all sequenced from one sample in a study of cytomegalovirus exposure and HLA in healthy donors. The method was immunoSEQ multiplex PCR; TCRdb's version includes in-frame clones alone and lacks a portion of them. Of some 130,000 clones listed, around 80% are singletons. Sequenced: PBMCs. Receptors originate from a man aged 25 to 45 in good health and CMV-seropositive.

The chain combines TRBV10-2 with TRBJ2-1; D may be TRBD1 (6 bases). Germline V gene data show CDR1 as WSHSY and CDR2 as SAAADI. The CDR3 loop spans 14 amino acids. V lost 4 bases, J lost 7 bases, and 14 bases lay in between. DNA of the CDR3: TGCGCCAGCAGTGTGTTCAGGGGACGGAATGAGCAGTTCTTC. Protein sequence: CASSVFRGRNEQFF.

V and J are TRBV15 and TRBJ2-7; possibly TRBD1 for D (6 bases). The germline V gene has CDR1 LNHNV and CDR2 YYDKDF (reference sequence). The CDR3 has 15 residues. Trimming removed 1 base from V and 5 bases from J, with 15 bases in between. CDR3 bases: TGTGCCACCAGCAGAGGGGGGACATTGGGGAACGAGCAGTACTTC. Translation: CATSRGGTLGNEQYF.

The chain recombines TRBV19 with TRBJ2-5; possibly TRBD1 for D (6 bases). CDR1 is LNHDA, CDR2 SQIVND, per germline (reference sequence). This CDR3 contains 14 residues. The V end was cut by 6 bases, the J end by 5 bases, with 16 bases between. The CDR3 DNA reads TGTGCCAGTAGCCTCAGGGGATCGGTTGAGACCCAGTACTTC. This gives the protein CASSLRGSVETQYF.

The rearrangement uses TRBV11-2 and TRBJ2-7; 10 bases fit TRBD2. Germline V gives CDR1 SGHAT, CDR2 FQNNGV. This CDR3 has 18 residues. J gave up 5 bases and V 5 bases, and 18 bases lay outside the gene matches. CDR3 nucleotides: TGTGCCAGCAGCGCAAACCTACTGAAGCGGGAGGGGCTTCACGAGCAGTACTTC. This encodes CASSANLLKREGLHEQYF. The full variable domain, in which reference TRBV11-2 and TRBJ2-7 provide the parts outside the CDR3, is EAGVAQSPRYKIIEKRQSVAFWCNPISGHATLYWYQQILGQGPKLLIQFQNNGVVDDSQLPKDRFSAERLKGVDSTLKIQPAKLEDSAVYLCASSANLLKREGLHEQYFGPGTRLTVT.

The CDR3 coding sequence is TGTGCCAGCTCACAATTTGGACAGGGAAACACCGGGGAGCTGTTTTTT. It translates to CASSQFGQGNTGELFF. J is TRBJ2-2 and V is TRBV18, with 8 nucleotides matching TRBD1. The germline V gene has CDR1 KGHSH and CDR2 LQKENI. The CDR3 spans 16 residues. The J segment lost 2 bases and the V segment lost 4 bases, leaving 6 bases of the junction unmatched.

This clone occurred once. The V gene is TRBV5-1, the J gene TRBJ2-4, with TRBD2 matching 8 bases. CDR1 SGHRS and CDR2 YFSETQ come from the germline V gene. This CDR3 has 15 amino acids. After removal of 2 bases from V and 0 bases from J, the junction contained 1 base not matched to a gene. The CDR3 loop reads CASSFREGAKNIQYF. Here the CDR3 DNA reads TGCGCCAGCAGCTTCCGGGAGGGAGCCAAAAACATTCAGTACTTC.

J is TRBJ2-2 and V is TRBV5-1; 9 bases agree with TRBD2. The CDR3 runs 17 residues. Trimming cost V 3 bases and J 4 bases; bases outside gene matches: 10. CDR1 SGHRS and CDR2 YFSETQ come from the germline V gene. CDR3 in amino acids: CASSWIGLAGSTGELFF. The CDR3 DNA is TGCGCCAGCAGCTGGATAGGGCTAGCGGGAAGCACCGGGGAGCTGTTTTTT.

The chain's CDR3 is CASSLTSGGYLTDTQYF. The CDR3 DNA follows: TGTGCCAGCAGCTTGACTAGCGGGGGGTACTTAACAGATACGCAGTATTTT. V is TRBV5-4 and J is TRBJ2-3, with 12 nucleotides matching TRBD2. Trimming cost V 1 base and J 3 bases; bases outside gene matches: 6. The germline V gene encodes CDR1 SGHNT and CDR2 YYREEE (reference sequence). This CDR3 spans 17 amino acids.

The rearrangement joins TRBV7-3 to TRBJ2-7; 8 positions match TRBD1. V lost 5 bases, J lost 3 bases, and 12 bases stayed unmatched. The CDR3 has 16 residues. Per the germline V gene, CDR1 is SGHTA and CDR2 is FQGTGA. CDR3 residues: CASSKDRGRKDYEQYF. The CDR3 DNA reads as TGTGCCAGCAGCAAAGACAGGGGTAGGAAGGACTACGAGCAGTACTTC. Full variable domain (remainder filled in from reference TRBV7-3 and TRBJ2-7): GAGVSQTPSNKVTEKGKYVELRCDPISGHTALYWYRQSLGQGPEFLIYFQGTGAADDSGLPNDRFFAVRPEGSVSTLKIQRTERGDSAVYLCASSKDRGRKDYEQYFGPGTRLTVT.

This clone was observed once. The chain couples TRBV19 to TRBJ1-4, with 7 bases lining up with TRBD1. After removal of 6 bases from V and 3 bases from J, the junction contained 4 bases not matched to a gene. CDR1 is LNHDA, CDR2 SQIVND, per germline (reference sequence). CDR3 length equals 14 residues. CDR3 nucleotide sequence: TGTGCCAGTAGAAGACAGGGAGCTAATGAAAAACTGTTTTTT. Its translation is CASRRQGANEKLFF.

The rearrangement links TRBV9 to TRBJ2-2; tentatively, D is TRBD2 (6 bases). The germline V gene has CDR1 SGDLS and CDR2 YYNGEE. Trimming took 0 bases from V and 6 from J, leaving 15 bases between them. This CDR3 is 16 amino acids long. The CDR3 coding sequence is TGTGCCAGCAGCGTAGAAGCCGGGAGAATGGCCGGGGAGCTGTTTTTT. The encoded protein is CASSVEAGRMAGELFF.

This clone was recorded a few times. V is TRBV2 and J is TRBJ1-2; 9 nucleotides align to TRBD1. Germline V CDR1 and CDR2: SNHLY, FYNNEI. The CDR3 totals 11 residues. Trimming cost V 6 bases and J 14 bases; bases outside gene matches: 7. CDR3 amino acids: CASSVDRGGTF. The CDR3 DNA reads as TGTGCCAGCAGCGTGGACAGGGGCGGGACCTTC.

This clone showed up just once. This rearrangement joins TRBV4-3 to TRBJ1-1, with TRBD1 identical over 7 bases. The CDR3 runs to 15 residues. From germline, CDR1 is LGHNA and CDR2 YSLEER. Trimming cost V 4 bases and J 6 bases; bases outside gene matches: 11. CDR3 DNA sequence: TGCGCCAGCAGCCGCACAGGGGTCGAGGGCGCTGAAGCTTTCTTT. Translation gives CASSRTGVEGAEAFF.

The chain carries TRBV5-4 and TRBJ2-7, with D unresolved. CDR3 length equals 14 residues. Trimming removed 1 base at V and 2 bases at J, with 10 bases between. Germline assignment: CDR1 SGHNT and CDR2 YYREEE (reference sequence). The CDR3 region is CASSLSNSPYEQYF. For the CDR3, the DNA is TGTGCCAGCAGCTTGTCCAATTCCCCCTACGAGCAGTACTTC.

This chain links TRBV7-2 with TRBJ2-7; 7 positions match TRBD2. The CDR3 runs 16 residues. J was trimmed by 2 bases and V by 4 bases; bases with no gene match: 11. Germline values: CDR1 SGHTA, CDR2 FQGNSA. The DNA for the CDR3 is TGTGCCAGCAGCTACGCCCGGGGGGTAATCCCCTACGAGCAGTACTTC. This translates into CASSYARGVIPYEQYF.

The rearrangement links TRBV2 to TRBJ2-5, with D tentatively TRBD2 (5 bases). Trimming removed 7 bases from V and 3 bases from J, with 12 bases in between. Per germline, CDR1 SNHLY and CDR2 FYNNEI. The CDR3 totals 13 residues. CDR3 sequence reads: CASKMAREETQYF. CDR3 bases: TGTGCCAGCAAGATGGCGCGGGAAGAGACCCAGTACTTC.

The CDR3 sequence is CASSVGGDVGSGNTIYF. The CDR3 DNA follows: TGTGCCAGCAGCGTAGGCGGAGACGTTGGCTCTGGAAACACCATATATTTT. This chain links TRBV9 with TRBJ1-3; no definite D call. Germline values: CDR1 SGDLS, CDR2 YYNGEE. Trimming took off 0 bases at V and 0 bases at J, with 13 bases between the two ends. CDR3 length: 17 amino acids.

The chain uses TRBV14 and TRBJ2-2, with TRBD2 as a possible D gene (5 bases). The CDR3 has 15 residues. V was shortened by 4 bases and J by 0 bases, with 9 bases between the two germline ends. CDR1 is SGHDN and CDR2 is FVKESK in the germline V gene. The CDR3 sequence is CASSPDYANTGELFF. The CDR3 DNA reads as TGTGCCAGCAGCCCTGACTACGCGAACACCGGGGAGCTGTTTTTT.

CDR3 bases: TGTGCCAGCAGCCCGGGACAGGGTCCCGAATCCTACGAGCAGTACTTC. It is translated as CASSPGQGPESYEQYF. The genes are TRBV11-3 and TRBJ2-7, with 9 bases matching TRBD1. After removal of 5 bases from V and 1 base from J, the junction contained 9 bases not matched to a gene. This CDR3 has 16 residues. The germline V gene encodes CDR1 SGHNT and CDR2 YENEEA.

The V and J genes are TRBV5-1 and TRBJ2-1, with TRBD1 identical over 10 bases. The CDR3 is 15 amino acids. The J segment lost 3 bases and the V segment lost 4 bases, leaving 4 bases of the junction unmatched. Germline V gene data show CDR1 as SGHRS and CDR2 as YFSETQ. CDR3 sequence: CASSGGTGDYNEQFF. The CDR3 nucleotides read TGCGCCAGCAGCGGAGGGACAGGGGACTACAATGAGCAGTTCTTC.